This T cell receptor (beta chain) was captured in a study of naive and memory T cell subsets. Comment on this clonotype: Its antigen is currently unknown.

General study results and limits: Especially in CD8 cells, naive repertoires contained a few larger clonotypes, possibly CD45RA-re-expressing memory cells. Gini index rose across naive, CM, EM and EMRA in CD4 and CD8. Clonotypes here are unpaired alpha or beta chain sequences.

The CDR3 spans 17 residues. Trimming pared 3 bases from V and 0 bases from J, leaving 15 bases between. The beta constant-region primer was an equimolar mix of two oligonucleotides covering TRBC1 and TRBC2. Ligated cDNA was amplified by four rounds of PCR with nested alpha and beta constant-region primers and SP2. A 12-nucleotide UMI and the SP2 primer were added to the cDNA 3' end by oligonucleotide ligation. Each CDR3 protein gets one entry after TCRdb re-called the UMI-ligation and nested PCR reads with MiXCR. The table includes 150,000 or so distinct CDR3 sequences, approximately 22% detected once. Cells stained for CD3, CD4, CD8, CD45RA and CD27 were sorted into four subsets.

The sequencing sample was made of naive CD4+ T cells from blood. The TCR comes from a human donor in good health. The V call is TRBV12-3 or TRBV12-4, the J call TRBJ2-1; TRBD2 is a possible D gene (6 bases). Written as DNA, the CDR3 is TGTGCCAGCAGTTTGGGAAGACGGGAGAGCTCCTACAATGAGCAGTTCTTC. It yields the protein CASSLGRRESSYNEQFF.